What follows is one T cell receptor (beta chain) and its context. The germline V gene encodes CDR1 LNHDA and CDR2 SQIVND (reference sequence). The CDR3 extends over 15 amino acids. Germline trimming cut 6 bases from V and 2 bases from J; bases unmatched to any gene: 7. The protocol was immunoSEQ multiplex PCR, while the TCRdb copy is restricted to in-frame clones and leaves out a portion. This sample has approximately 91,000 clones, with more than 60% found just once. This sample is part of a study of blood T cell repertoires in COVID-19. Study details: T cells, B-cell-depleted T cells, or PBMCs provided the cDNA or gDNA that served as material.

Sequenced material: peripheral blood. The J gene is TRBJ1-5, the V gene TRBV19; TRBD1 aligns across 7 bases. The receptor was isolated from a man aged 65 to 85 with acute or convalescent COVID-19. The CDR3 DNA follows: TGTGCCAGTAGGCGACAGGGTGGAGGCAATCAGCCCCAGCATTTT. It encodes CASRRQGGGNQPQHF.